Shown below are 30 T cell receptor beta chains from a single sample sequenced in a study of T cell responses to AZD1222 COVID-19 vaccine. Sequenced by immunoSEQ multiplex PCR; TCRdb stores in-frame clones only, minus some. The sample yields about 140,000 clones, over 90% seen once. The sequencing used peripheral blood, collected on day 0 of AZD1222 vaccination. The receptor source for this set is an adult in good health.

The chain links TRBV5-4 to TRBJ2-1; D is unclear. The V gene lost 2 bases and the J gene lost 15 bases, with 24 bases spanning the gap. CDR1 and CDR2 from the germline V gene are SGHNT and YYREEE (reference sequence). The CDR3 consists of 15 residues. CDR3 coding DNA: TGTGCCAGCAGCTTCCCCGGTCCTGCCTACAATGGGCTGTTCTTC. It codes for CASSFPGPAYNGLFF.

The chain couples TRBV3-1 (or the pseudogene TRBV3-2) to TRBJ1-2; weak D call: TRBD1 (6 bases). CDR1 and CDR2 from the germline V gene are LGHDT and YNNKEL (reference sequence). This CDR3 is built from 15 residues. The V gene lost 4 bases and the J gene lost 4 bases, with 16 bases spanning the gap. This CDR3 is CASSLLLTGSYGYTF. Written as DNA, the CDR3 is TGTGCCAGCAGCCTCCTGCTTACAGGGAGCTATGGCTACACCTTC.

The chain couples TRBV18 to TRBJ1-3; D gene ambiguous. This CDR3 region has 15 residues. Trimming took off 1 base at V and 0 bases at J, with 7 bases between the two ends. The germline CDR1 and CDR2 sequences are KGHSH and LQKENI. The CDR3 DNA sequence: TGTGCCAGCTCACCACACGGGGACTCTGGAAACACCATATATTTT. The encoded protein is CASSPHGDSGNTIYF.

The V call is TRBV6-2 or TRBV6-3, the J call TRBJ2-3, with 7 nucleotides matching TRBD1. The germline CDR1 and CDR2 sequences are MNHEY and SVGEGT. The CDR3 totals 17 residues. Unmatched junction bases numbered 7, after V lost 0 bases and J lost 1 base. For the CDR3, the DNA is TGTGCCAGCAGTTACTCGATCAGAGACAGGGGCACAGATACGCAGTATTTT. Its translation is CASSYSIRDRGTDTQYF.

V is TRBV7-9 and J is TRBJ2-3; 7 bases map to TRBD1. CDR1 SEHNR and CDR2 FQNEAQ come from the germline V gene (reference sequence). This CDR3 region has 14 residues. V was clipped by 3 bases and J by 6 bases; unmatched bases: 6. The CDR3 region has the DNA TGTGCCAGCAGCTTCCGACAGGGTTTGGATACGCAGTATTTT. This sequence encodes CASSFRQGLDTQYF.

This chain uses TRBV5-1 with TRBJ1-4; 7 bases agree with TRBD1. Per the germline V gene, CDR1 is SGHRS and CDR2 is YFSETQ. CDR3 size: 15 residues. J was trimmed by 4 bases and V by 1 base; bases with no gene match: 4. CDR3 nucleotides: TGCGCCAGCAGCTTGATGTCAGGGGGTAATGAAAAACTGTTTTTT. Its translation: CASSLMSGGNEKLFF.

The gene calls are TRBV12-2 and TRBJ2-3. TRBV12-2 is given as a pseudogene. This CDR3 has 15 residues. DNA for the CDR3: TGTGCAAGTCGCTTAGATCGGGACCGCACAGATACGCAGTATTTT. This encodes CASRLDRDRTDTQYF.

The chain uses TRBV7-2 and TRBJ2-5; 10 nucleotides agree with TRBD2. The J segment lost 6 bases and the V segment lost 5 bases, leaving 12 bases of the junction unmatched. The CDR3 runs 16 residues. The germline gives CDR1 SGHTA, CDR2 FQGNSA. The CDR3 DNA sequence: TGTGCCAGCAGCGCTACTAGCGGGATCAGGGCCCAGACCCAGTACTTC. Amino acid sequence: CASSATSGIRAQTQYF.

The chain combines TRBV10-3 with TRBJ2-1; TRBD2 aligns across 8 bases. This CDR3 is 14 amino acids long. The germline V gene has CDR1 ENHRY and CDR2 SYGVKD. With V trimmed by 8 bases and J by 4 bases, 7 bases remained unmatched. The CDR3 loop reads CAIARGGEYNEQFF. CDR3 in DNA: TGTGCCATCGCTCGGGGGGGCGAGTACAATGAGCAGTTCTTC.

The chain links TRBV27 to TRBJ1-5; 9 nucleotides match TRBD1. The CDR3 covers 15 residues. V lost 6 bases and J lost 4; bases outside the gene matches: 7. CDR1 is MNHEY, CDR2 SMNVEV, per germline (reference sequence). The CDR3 spells CASRPAGTGNQPQHF. CDR3 coding DNA: TGTGCCAGCAGACCAGCCGGGACAGGGAATCAGCCCCAGCATTTT.

V usage is TRBV7-2 and J usage is TRBJ1-1; D gene uncertain. V was clipped by 3 bases and J by 1 base, with 6 bases between them. This CDR3 contains 13 residues. Germline CDR1 SGHTA, CDR2 FQGNSA. Here the CDR3 reads CASSFRQNTEAFF. In DNA, the CDR3 is TGTGCCAGCAGCTTTCGACAGAACACTGAAGCTTTCTTT.

The CDR3 sequence: CASSSGGTDTQYF. The CDR3 DNA reads TGTGCCTCCTCCAGCGGGGGCACAGATACGCAGTATTTT. The chain carries TRBV6-5 and TRBJ2-3; 7 bases align to TRBD2. The CDR3 consists of 13 residues. In germline, CDR1 is MNHEY, CDR2 SVGAGI. V gave up 11 bases and J gave up 1 base; unmatched junction bases: 6.

The chain carries TRBV11-2 and TRBJ2-7; TRBD1 is a possible D gene (5 bases). With 4 bases removed from V and 4 bases from J, the gap between germline ends came to 17 bases. This CDR3 is built from 15 residues. Germline CDR1 is SGHAT and CDR2 is FQNNGV. This chain's CDR3 is CASSYDSGFWYEQYF. The CDR3 DNA is TGTGCCAGCAGCTACGATTCAGGGTTTTGGTACGAGCAGTACTTC. Supplemented by reference TRBV11-2 and TRBJ2-7, the full variable domain reads EAGVAQSPRYKIIEKRQSVAFWCNPISGHATLYWYQQILGQGPKLLIQFQNNGVVDDSQLPKDRFSAERLKGVDSTLKIQPAKLEDSAVYLCASSYDSGFWYEQYFGPGTRLTVT.

DNA of the CDR3: TGTGCCAGCAGCTTAGGGGCCAGGGCAGAGACCCAGTACTTC. Translation gives CASSLGARAETQYF. The chain carries TRBV7-8 and TRBJ2-5; TRBD1 is a possible D gene (5 bases). The CDR3 loop spans 14 amino acids. Trimming cost V 1 base and J 4 bases, with 10 bases left between them. The germline V gene has CDR1 SGHVS and CDR2 FQNEAQ.

The V gene is TRBV5-1, the J gene TRBJ1-4; D might be TRBD1 (5 bases). V was shortened by 4 bases and J by 7 bases, with 14 bases between the two germline ends. Germline values: CDR1 SGHRS, CDR2 YFSETQ. CDR3 length: 14 amino acids. The CDR3 here is CASSLHGGSEKLFF. In nucleotides, the CDR3 is TGCGCCAGCAGCCTGCATGGGGGTAGTGAAAAACTGTTTTTT.

The V call is TRBV24-1, the J call TRBJ1-5; 7 bases line up with TRBD1. CDR3 length: 17 residues. The V gene's germline CDR1 is KGHDR and CDR2 SFDVKD. With V trimmed by 4 bases and J by 0 bases, 8 bases remained unmatched. Written as DNA, the CDR3 is TGTGCCACCAGTGAGAACATCGGGACAGATAGCAATCAGCCCCAGCATTTT. Its protein product is CATSENIGTDSNQPQHF.

V usage is TRBV18 and J usage is TRBJ1-5; TRBD1 matches at 9 bases. The V gene end was trimmed by 4 bases and the J gene end by 4 bases; junction bases not matched to a gene: 2. This CDR3 region has 14 residues. Germline CDR1 is KGHSH and CDR2 is LQKENI. CDR3 coding DNA: TGTGCCAGCTCACAAGGACAGGGGAATCAGCCCCAGCATTTT. Its translation: CASSQGQGNQPQHF.

V gene TRBV3-1 (or the pseudogene TRBV3-2) combines with J gene TRBJ1-5, with D possibly matching TRBD1 (5 bases). The V and J ends lost 0 bases and 3 bases respectively, with 12 bases between them. The CDR3 covers 16 residues. The germline V gene has CDR1 LGHDT and CDR2 YNNKEL (reference sequence). The CDR3 sequence: CASSQDGGVSNQPQHF. CDR3 nucleotide sequence: TGTGCCAGCAGCCAAGATGGAGGGGTCTCCAATCAGCCCCAGCATTTT.

For the CDR3, the DNA is TGCGCCAGCAGCTTGGTGACTAGCGGGGGAATCTCTGGGGCCAACGTCCTGACTTTC. It specifies CASSLVTSGGISGANVLTF. The chain links TRBV5-1 to TRBJ2-6; 12 bases agree with TRBD2. This CDR3 region has 19 residues. Germline loops: CDR1 SGHRS, CDR2 YFSETQ. Trimming took 0 bases from V and 0 from J; bases not matched to a gene: 4.

The genes are TRBV4-1 and TRBJ1-6; no reliable D call. This CDR3 has 16 residues. Germline V lookup: CDR1 MGHRA, CDR2 YSYEKL. V gave up 1 base and J gave up 5 bases, with 12 bases separating them. CDR3 sequence (DNA): TGCGCCAGCAGCCAAGTCGAAGTCCTTAATAATTCACCCCTCCACTTT. Its protein is CASSQVEVLNNSPLHF.

This sequence joins TRBV10-2 and TRBJ2-2; 15 bases are a match to TRBD2. Losses at the gene ends were 6 bases for V and 3 bases for J; bases not matched to a gene: 5. CDR3 size: 17 residues. Germline V gene lookup returns CDR1 WSHSY and CDR2 SAAADI. The CDR3 DNA is TGCGCCAGCAGGGGACTAGCGGGAGGCTGGGACACCGGGGAGCTGTTTTTT. It codes for CASRGLAGGWDTGELFF.

This clone was observed a single time. J is TRBJ2-1 and V is TRBV13, with TRBD2 identical over 14 bases. Germline loops: CDR1 PRHDT, CDR2 FYEKMQ (reference sequence). The CDR3 has 15 residues. Trimming removed 4 bases from V and 7 bases from J; junction bases left unmatched: 3. The CDR3 reads CASSYRLAGGNEQFF. CDR3 bases: TGTGCCAGCAGCTACCGACTAGCGGGAGGGAATGAGCAGTTCTTC.

V usage is TRBV6-1 and J usage is TRBJ1-1; TRBD1 agrees at 7 bases. This CDR3 spans 14 amino acids. Germline assignment: CDR1 MNHNS and CDR2 SASEGT. V gave up 2 bases and J gave up 4 bases; unmatched junction bases: 4. The CDR3 protein is CASSEQGESTEAFF. The CDR3 region has the DNA TGTGCCAGCAGTGAACAGGGGGAGAGCACTGAAGCTTTCTTT.

J is TRBJ2-7 and V is TRBV11-2, with 11 positions matching TRBD1. This CDR3 spans 15 amino acids. V was clipped by 6 bases and J by 6 bases; unmatched bases: 10. Germline V gene data show CDR1 as SGHAT and CDR2 as FQNNGV. CDR3 loop: CASRDPGQGGGEQYF. The CDR3, as DNA: TGTGCCAGCAGAGATCCGGGACAGGGGGGAGGCGAGCAGTACTTC.

V usage is TRBV6-6 and J usage is TRBJ1-3, with unresolved D. Germline CDR1 MNHNY, CDR2 SVGAGI (reference sequence). CDR3 length: 14 residues. Trimming left V 2 bases short and J 4 bases short, with 9 bases between. The CDR3 bases are TGTGCCAGCAGTTACGTGGGAGGCGGAAACACCATATATTTT. It translates to CASSYVGGGNTIYF.

The chain has TRBV28 and TRBJ2-7; no clear D gene. V lost 5 bases, J lost 2 bases, and 7 bases lay in between. Germline lookup yields CDR1 MDHEN and CDR2 SYDVKM. CDR3 size: 12 residues. CDR3: CASSLQTYEQYF. The CDR3 region has the DNA TGTGCCAGCAGTCTCCAGACCTACGAGCAGTACTTC.

The chain's CDR3 is CASSDNVGGGGETQYF. The CDR3 nucleotides are TGTGCCAGCAGTGACAACGTTGGCGGAGGCGGTGAGACCCAGTACTTC. This sequence joins TRBV6-1 and TRBJ2-5; D perhaps matches TRBD2 (5 bases). The V end lost 3 bases, the J end lost 5 bases, and 19 bases lay between the germline ends. This CDR3 comprises 16 residues. Germline V lookup: CDR1 MNHNS, CDR2 SASEGT.

CDR3 protein: CASSFGQNTGGRGEKLFF. CDR3 bases: TGCGCCAGCAGCTTTGGCCAAAACACAGGGGGCCGTGGTGAAAAACTGTTTTTT. The V gene is TRBV5-1, the J gene TRBJ1-4, with 9 bases that match TRBD1. Germline trimming cut 2 bases from V and 7 bases from J; bases unmatched to any gene: 15. This CDR3 has 18 residues. Germline loops: CDR1 SGHRS, CDR2 YFSETQ.

V and J are TRBV5-1 and TRBJ2-1; the match to TRBD2 covers 12 bases. This CDR3 has 18 residues. Trimming removed 4 bases from V and 1 base from J; junction bases left unmatched: 9. Germline-derived CDR1 and CDR2 are SGHRS and YFSETQ. In DNA form, the CDR3 reads TGCGCCAGCAGCCCACGGACTAGCGGGGAGGGGTCCTACAATGAGCAGTTCTTC. It codes for CASSPRTSGEGSYNEQFF.

This chain connects TRBV27 to TRBJ1-1; D ambiguous. The ends were cut back, 0 bases at V and 3 bases at J, with 23 bases in the middle. The germline gives CDR1 MNHEY, CDR2 SMNVEV (reference sequence). This CDR3 spans 19 amino acids. The DNA for the CDR3 is TGTGCCAGCAGTTTATCAGGCCCGCGTCTGGGAAGGGTGGACACTGAAGCTTTCTTT. Protein sequence: CASSLSGPRLGRVDTEAFF.